This TCR beta chain was retrieved from a study of blood T cell repertoires in COVID-19. Study summary: Researchers got acute and convalescent COVID-19 samples from the United States, Italy and Spain. T cells, B-cell-depleted T cells, or PBMCs supplied cDNA or gDNA.

Authors' analysis steps: The authors estimated nucleated cell counts from reference gene primer amplification. Using immunoSEQ multiplex PCR, the repertoire was profiled, and TCRdb retains in-frame clones only, with some absent. V and J calls and clone size are given by that table; D and trimming were obtained from the DNA. The table lists roughly 40,000 clones, around 77% of them singletons. This CDR3 is 12 amino acids long. Per the germline V gene, CDR1 is SEHNR and CDR2 is FQNEAQ (reference sequence). V was shortened by 8 bases and J by 2 bases, with 9 bases between the two germline ends. The clonotype comes from a woman of 80 years or more with acute or convalescent COVID-19. The sequencing input was peripheral blood. The genes are TRBV7-9 and TRBJ2-5; perhaps TRBD2 as D (6 bases). CDR3 protein: CASGGRQETQYF. The DNA for the CDR3 is TGTGCCAGCGGGGGGAGGCAAGAGACCCAGTACTTC.